The entry below gives a single T cell receptor beta chain sequence along with its context. Its binding antigen is unknown. No quality values exist for individual bases; no much larger clone is one base distant. A distance of 9 bases separates the germline ends of V and J, which lose 4 bases and 4 bases respectively. From a lookup of the germline V gene, CDR1 and CDR2 are SGHTA and FQGNSA. The CDR3 runs 13 amino acids, cysteine and phenylalanine included. Only the CDR3 region is kept as DNA, spanning 39 bases read in frame from base 1. The donors were included in the validation cohort of some 120 subjects, a group kept apart from the approximately 670-subject first cohort. The library came from the immunoSEQ multiplex PCR assay. Per the authors' processing: A statistical classification framework was developed to diagnose cytomegalovirus status using the catalog of TCR beta chain sequences. TCRdb holds this immuneACCESS table with in-frame rearrangements only. Some clones are missing; in checked studies, unresolved V genes explain under half, and the rest has no known cause. V, J and clone size derive from that table, while D and trimming were established from the DNA sequence. The sample has about 120,000 clones on record, more than 70% of them singletons. The biggest ten clones account for about 2% of the sample.

The entry originates in a study of cytomegalovirus exposure and HLA in healthy donors (dated by TCRdb to about 2017). Study-level background: A later analysis indicated that the 95 to 150 validation repertoires were generated on the platform also employed for the roughly 720 repertoires of the first cohort. The aim of the study was to test whether cataloging public T cell receptors could identify signatures of past pathogen exposure. A separate validation cohort of 100 to 150 different subjects was used in addition to the 666-subject first cohort. To predict cytomegalovirus infection status, the study combined high-throughput TCR immunosequencing, statistical association of individual TCRs with disease status, and machine learning.

Results and caveats for the whole study, not just this receptor: Across donors, most TCR sequences were observed very rarely, whereas some public TCRs were present in many individuals. A later analysis had no HLA typing for the validation cohort, so co-occurrence there was scored across all 120 or so repertoires. The classifier was reported to diagnose cytomegalovirus status with high specificity and sensitivity in both the original cohort and the validation cohort. The study listed around 160 TCR beta chains as associated with cytomegalovirus. Three of the identified cytomegalovirus-associated TCR beta chains were confirmed in vitro to be specific for cytomegalovirus antigens. The authors suggested that the approach could potentially be extended to other disease states and immunological phenotypes. Of the cluster scores, approximately 95% were above 0 in a later analysis, which found that TCRs clustered in the first cohort also tended to co-occur in the approximately 110 validation repertoires.

The rearrangement combines TRBV7-2 with TRBJ2-3, with the D gene call left open. Sequences were obtained from PBMCs. The receptor was isolated from a woman aged 25 to 39 in good health and CMV-seronegative. The CDR3 amino acid sequence is: CASSSELPDTQYF. The DNA sequence reads TGTGCCAGCAGCTCTGAGCTGCCAGATACGCAGTATTTT. Here the CDR3 is joined to the reference TRBV7-2 and TRBJ2-3 genes, and the full variable domain is: GAGVSQSPSNKVTEKGKDVELRCDPISGHTALYWYRQSLGQGLEFLIYFQGNSAPDKSGLPSDRFSAERTGGSVSTLTIQRTQQEDSAVYLCASSSELPDTQYFGPGTRLTVL.